This entry lists 14 T cell receptor beta chains sequenced from one sample in a study of shared clonotypes between healthy human individuals (TCRdb year 2020). The library was obtained by the immunoSEQ multiplex PCR assay. The table comes from immuneACCESS by way of TCRdb, which keeps in-frame sequences with V and J called. Part of the clones is missing from these tables; in studies checked, under half for an unresolved V gene and the rest for unknown reasons. The sample profile shows about 700,000 clones; roughly 70% of them were found once. The ten largest clones represent more than 1.5% of the sample. Sequencing was carried out using memory CD4+ T cells sorted from blood. According to the study, the label for this sample's cell subset or site signals: CD45RA-negative fraction. The receptors stem from a woman aged 25 to 45 in good health.

The chain is built from TRBV30 and TRBJ2-1; 9 bases line up with TRBD2. V shed 4 bases and J 0 bases; nucleotides not matched to a gene: 1. This CDR3 contains 14 residues. Germline lookup yields CDR1 GTSNPN and CDR2 SVGIG (reference sequence). The CDR3 DNA reads as TGTGCCTGGACAGCGGGGGGCTCCTACAATGAGCAGTTCTTC. It is translated as CAWTAGGSYNEQFF.

CDR3 bases: TGTGCCAGCAGCTTAGGGGGAGGTAACTATGGCTACACCTTC. It codes for CASSLGGGNYGYTF. This chain connects TRBV7-8 to TRBJ1-2; D unresolved. The V gene lost 1 base and the J gene lost 1 base, with 7 bases spanning the gap. The germline gives CDR1 SGHVS, CDR2 FQNEAQ. CDR3 length: 14 amino acids.

The V and J genes are TRBV5-5 and TRBJ2-5; D is ambiguous. Trimming pared 0 bases from V and 5 bases from J, leaving 11 bases between. The germline CDR1 and CDR2 sequences are SGHKS and YYEKEE (reference sequence). This CDR3 is 14 amino acids long. The CDR3 protein is CASSLGWVTETQYF. The CDR3 bases are TGTGCCAGCAGCTTGGGGTGGGTTACGGAGACCCAGTACTTC.

This clone appeared a few times. The rearrangement joins TRBV7-2 to TRBJ2-5; TRBD2 aligns across 8 bases. The CDR3 is made up of 14 amino acids. V lost 5 bases to trimming and J lost 5 bases; unmatched junction nucleotides: 7. CDR1 is SGHTA and CDR2 is FQGNSA in the germline V gene. The CDR3 DNA is TGTGCCAGCAGCATGACGCGGGGGGTGGAGACCCAGTACTTC. Protein sequence: CASSMTRGVETQYF. Supplemented by reference TRBV7-2 and TRBJ2-5, the full variable domain reads GAGVSQSPSNKVTEKGKDVELRCDPISGHTALYWYRQSLGQGLEFLIYFQGNSAPDKSGLPSDRFSAERTGGSVSTLTIQRTQQEDSAVYLCASSMTRGVETQYFGPGTRLLVL.

The rearrangement links TRBV27 to TRBJ1-2; 10 bases map to TRBD1. V gave up 8 bases and J gave up 8 bases; unmatched junction bases: 8. The germline gives CDR1 MNHEY, CDR2 SMNVEV (reference sequence). CDR3 size: 13 residues. In nucleotides, the CDR3 is TGTGCCAGCCGGGACAGGGGTTTAGGGGGCTACACCTTC. It specifies CASRDRGLGGYTF.

The J gene is TRBJ2-1, the V gene TRBV4-2, with 7 bases matching TRBD2. The length of the CDR3 is 18 residues. Germline values: CDR1 LGHNA, CDR2 YNFKEQ. J was trimmed by 8 bases and V by 0 bases; bases with no gene match: 16. The CDR3 is CASSQERASPGGWYEQFF. CDR3 DNA sequence: TGTGCCAGCAGCCAAGAGAGGGCTTCGCCGGGAGGTTGGTATGAGCAGTTCTTC.

V and J are TRBV7-9 and TRBJ1-1; possibly TRBD1 for D (5 bases). The CDR3 is made up of 15 amino acids. The V gene's germline CDR1 is SEHNR and CDR2 FQNEAQ (reference sequence). Trimming pared 2 bases from V and 3 bases from J, leaving 13 bases between. Here the CDR3 DNA reads TGTGCCAGCAGCTTAATCAACCTCAGGGACACTGAAGCTTTCTTT. This gives the protein CASSLINLRDTEAFF.

There are many counts of this clone. V usage is TRBV25-1 and J usage is TRBJ1-6; D is ambiguous. The CDR3 spans 14 residues. Looked up from germline, CDR1 is MGHDK and CDR2 is SYGVNS. V was clipped by 4 bases and J by 9 bases, with 13 bases between them. CDR3 DNA: TGTGCCAGCAGTGGGATGAGTGGCGGTTCACCCCTCCACTTT. This translates into CASSGMSGGSPLHF.

As regards this clone: The same CDR3 arises from other DNA sequences in this sample as well. This chain connects TRBV5-1 to TRBJ2-1; the match to TRBD2 covers 12 bases. Trimming cost V 5 bases and J 3 bases; bases outside gene matches: 0. Germline V gene lookup returns CDR1 SGHRS and CDR2 YFSETQ. CDR3 length: 14 amino acids. CDR3 in amino acids: CASRLAGGYNEQFF. The DNA of the CDR3 is TGCGCCAGCAGACTAGCGGGAGGCTACAATGAGCAGTTCTTC.

This clone was detected a few times. This chain connects TRBV4-1 to TRBJ2-3, with D possibly matching TRBD2 (6 bases). Germline lookup yields CDR1 MGHRA and CDR2 YSYEKL. This CDR3 is built from 15 residues. V lost 1 base and J lost 3, with 11 bases in between. The CDR3 is CASSQGSLATDTQYF. The CDR3 bases are TGCGCCAGCAGCCAAGGTAGCCTAGCGACAGATACGCAGTATTTT.

The rearrangement uses TRBV28 and TRBJ2-1; 8 positions match TRBD1. Germline values: CDR1 MDHEN, CDR2 SYDVKM. The V and J ends lost 6 bases and 6 bases, in that order; junction bases with no gene match: 19. The length of the CDR3 is 18 residues. CDR3 sequence (DNA): TGTGCCAGCAGGAGAGCAGGGGGCCTAGCGCTCCCTGGCAATGAGCAGTTCTTC. It encodes CASRRAGGLALPGNEQFF.

The chain links TRBV28 to TRBJ2-7; no firm D call. V lost 1 base, J lost 0 bases, and 10 bases lay in between. The V gene's germline CDR1 is MDHEN and CDR2 SYDVKM. CDR3 size: 15 residues. CDR3 nucleotide sequence: TGTGCCAGCAGTTTATCGGACCCCCTCTCCTACGAGCAGTACTTC. This sequence encodes CASSLSDPLSYEQYF.

This clone is a singleton in its sample. This chain uses TRBV5-1 with TRBJ2-5, with TRBD2 matching 8 bases. Looked up from germline, CDR1 is SGHRS and CDR2 is YFSETQ. V lost 9 bases, J lost 0 bases, and 13 bases stayed unmatched. There are 16 residues in the CDR3. The DNA for the CDR3 is TGCGCCACCGCTAGAGGGCTAGCGGGCTACCAAGAGACCCAGTACTTC. Translation gives CATARGLAGYQETQYF.

This clone was seen only once. The rearrangement links TRBV14 to TRBJ2-7; the match to TRBD2 covers 16 bases. Trimming removed 4 bases from V and 4 bases from J; junction bases left unmatched: 4. The germline CDR1 and CDR2 sequences are SGHDN and FVKESK. This CDR3 is 16 amino acids long. CDR3 nucleotides: TGTGCCAGCAGCCGCGGGACTAGCGGGAGGGCTTACGAGCAGTACTTC. Encoded protein: CASSRGTSGRAYEQYF.